Shown below are 5 T cell receptor beta chains from a single sample sequenced in a study of cytomegalovirus exposure and HLA in healthy donors. The PCR was carried out with 60 Vbeta primers and 13 Jbeta primers. The table came from immunoSEQ multiplex PCR; TCRdb's copy has only in-frame clones and leaves some out. The sample has tens of thousands of clones. The sample consisted of PBMCs. The receptors were gathered from a female donor in good health and CMV-seropositive.

This chain uses TRBV7-2 with TRBJ1-5, with TRBD1 identical over 9 bases. CDR3 length equals 18 residues. V gave up 2 bases and J gave up 6 bases; unmatched junction bases: 14. Per the germline V gene, CDR1 is SGHTA and CDR2 is FQGNSA. This CDR3 is CASSLKTSGQGSSQPQHF. In DNA form, the CDR3 reads TGTGCCAGCAGCTTAAAGACCTCGGGACAGGGTAGTTCTCAGCCCCAGCATTTT.

This chain uses TRBV7-9 with TRBJ2-5, with 8 nucleotides matching TRBD2. There are 15 residues in the CDR3. J lost 4 bases, V lost 5 bases, and 9 bases had no gene match. The germline V gene has CDR1 SEHNR and CDR2 FQNEAQ (reference sequence). The CDR3 DNA reads as TGTGCCAGCAGCCCCGCTGGACTAGCATTAGAGACCCAGTACTTC. This translates into CASSPAGLALETQYF.

This chain links TRBV28 with TRBJ2-7, with 14 bases that match TRBD2. The CDR3 loop spans 18 amino acids. The V gene's germline CDR1 is MDHEN and CDR2 SYDVKM. V lost 4 bases and J lost 1; bases outside the gene matches: 9. The CDR3 loop is CASSSLGLAGGTSYEQYF. CDR3 DNA: TGTGCCAGCAGTTCACTCGGACTAGCGGGGGGTACATCCTACGAGCAGTACTTC.

The chain uses TRBV7-2 and TRBJ2-1, with TRBD2 matching 8 bases. Unmatched junction bases numbered 6, after V lost 6 bases and J lost 2 bases. CDR1 is SGHTA, CDR2 FQGNSA, per germline. CDR3 length: 15 amino acids. The CDR3 loop is CASSQGGGPYNEQFF. The CDR3 nucleotides are TGTGCCAGCAGTCAGGGCGGGGGGCCCTACAATGAGCAGTTCTTC.

V usage is TRBV14 and J usage is TRBJ2-7; D not certain. The CDR3 consists of 15 residues. V lost 2 bases and J lost 6, with 17 bases in between. Looked up from germline, CDR1 is SGHDN and CDR2 is FVKESK. In DNA, the CDR3 is TGTGCCAGCAGCCAATTCAAAATACCTACGGGCGAGCAGTACTTC. This encodes CASSQFKIPTGEQYF.